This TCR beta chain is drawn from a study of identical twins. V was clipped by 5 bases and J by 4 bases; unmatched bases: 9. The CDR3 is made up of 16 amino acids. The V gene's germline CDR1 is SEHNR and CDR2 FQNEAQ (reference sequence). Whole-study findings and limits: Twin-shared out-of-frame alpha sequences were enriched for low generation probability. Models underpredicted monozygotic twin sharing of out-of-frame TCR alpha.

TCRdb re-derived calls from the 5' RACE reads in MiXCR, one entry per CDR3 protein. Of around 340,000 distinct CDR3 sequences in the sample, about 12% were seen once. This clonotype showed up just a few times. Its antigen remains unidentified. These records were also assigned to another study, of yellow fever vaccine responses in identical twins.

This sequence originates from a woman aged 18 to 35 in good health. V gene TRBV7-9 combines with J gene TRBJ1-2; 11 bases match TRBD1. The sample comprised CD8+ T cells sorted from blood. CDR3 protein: CASSGEGTGGFYGYTF. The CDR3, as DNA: TGTGCCAGCAGCGGAGAGGGGACAGGGGGATTCTATGGCTACACCTTC.